The 10 T cell receptor beta chains given below trace back to one sample, sequenced in a study of T cells in Graves' hyperthyroidism and ophthalmopathy. The CDR3 regions of TCR beta were amplified from RNA transcripts. First-round RT-PCR targeting the TCR CDR3 was performed with the HTBI primer set. MiXCR, applied by TCRdb to the multiplex PCR reads, yields one record per CDR3 protein. The data show 750,000 to 900,000 distinct CDR3 sequences, over 35% seen once. Sample: blood. The receptor set was obtained from a man aged 18-30 years with Graves' hyperthyroidism.

V is TRBV10-3 and J is TRBJ1-2; D remains ambiguous. CDR1 is ENHRY and CDR2 is SYGVKD in the germline V gene. Trimming took 7 bases from V and 2 from J, leaving 11 bases between them. This CDR3 contains 13 residues. Here the CDR3 DNA reads TGTGCCATCACCCCTGATACCAACTATGGCTACACCTTC. It is translated as CAITPDTNYGYTF.

This clonotype was recorded only once. This sequence joins TRBV25-1 and TRBJ1-1; D perhaps matches TRBD1 (5 bases). The CDR3 has 13 amino acids. Trimming pared 8 bases from V and 5 bases from J, leaving 15 bases between. Germline V CDR1 and CDR2: MGHDK, SYGVNS. CDR3 bases: TGTGCCAGCGCACAGAGCAGGGATACTGAAGCTTTCTTT. Translating it yields CASAQSRDTEAFF.

This clonotype was detected ten times or more. The J gene is TRBJ1-1, the V gene TRBV2, with TRBD1 as a possible D gene (5 bases). The CDR3 is 14 amino acids. The V and J ends lost 3 bases and 0 bases respectively, with 8 bases between them. Germline V gene sequence: CDR1 SNHLY, CDR2 FYNNEI. The CDR3 bases are TGTGCCAGCAGTGATGAGGGGATGAACACTGAAGCTTTCTTT. Translation: CASSDEGMNTEAFF.

The gene calls are TRBV20-1 and TRBJ1-3, with D unclear. Germline loops: CDR1 DFQATT, CDR2 SNEGSKA (reference sequence). The CDR3 runs to 15 residues. V lost 0 bases to trimming and J lost 0 bases, with 9 bases between them. This CDR3 reads CSARDRAISGNTIYF. CDR3 in DNA: TGCAGTGCTAGAGATAGGGCAATCTCTGGAAACACCATATATTTT.

This clonotype was observed a handful of times. The V and J genes are TRBV9 and TRBJ2-5; 8 positions match TRBD2. The CDR3 has 14 residues. Germline V CDR1 and CDR2: SGDLS, YYNGEE. V trimming: 5 bases; J trimming: 3 bases; junction bases outside the gene matches: 6. CDR3 loop: CASSDSAGEETQYF. CDR3 sequence (DNA): TGTGCCAGCAGTGACTCAGCGGGGGAAGAGACCCAGTACTTC.

The V call is TRBV7-8, the J call TRBJ1-3; 7 positions agree with TRBD1. The CDR3 has 18 residues. With 5 bases clipped from V and 0 bases from J, the junction kept 13 bases outside the gene matches. Germline values: CDR1 SGHVS, CDR2 FQNEAQ. The chain's CDR3 is CASSPFRQGVSSGNTIYF. The DNA for the CDR3 is TGTGCCAGCAGCCCGTTCCGACAGGGTGTCTCCTCTGGAAACACCATATATTTT.

The rearrangement uses TRBV7-2 and TRBJ2-7; a weak D match, TRBD1 (6 bases). The end of the DNA fits TRBJ2-1 better, so the J call may be wrong. CDR3 length: 14 amino acids. CDR1 is SGHTA, CDR2 FQGNSA, per germline. The CDR3 DNA follows: TGTGCCAGCAGCCTCTCCCCGACAGGAAATGAGCAGTTCTTC. Protein sequence: CASSLSPTGNEQFF.

This rearrangement joins TRBV20-1 to TRBJ2-7, with D hard to call. Germline-derived CDR1 and CDR2 are DFQATT and SNEGSKA (reference sequence). The CDR3 is made up of 12 amino acids. Trimming stripped 0 bases from V and 5 bases from J, with 8 bases between. CDR3 nucleotide sequence: TGCAGTGCTAGAGATCAGGTGGACGAGCAGTACTTC. Its translation: CSARDQVDEQYF.

J is TRBJ1-4 and V is TRBV5-1, with 7 bases identical to TRBD1. The CDR3 is 14 residues long. J lost 5 bases, V lost 5 bases, and 6 bases had no gene match. Germline CDR1 SGHRS, CDR2 YFSETQ. In nucleotides, the CDR3 is TGCGCCAGCAGGCTACAGGGGTTAAATGAAAAACTGTTTTTT. As protein: CASRLQGLNEKLFF.

This clonotype was seen at least ten times. J is TRBJ2-5 and V is TRBV10-3, with D unclear. Germline-derived CDR1 and CDR2 are ENHRY and SYGVKD. V dropped 5 bases and J dropped 1 base, with 5 bases sitting between them. CDR3 length equals 12 residues. CDR3 coding DNA: TGTGCCATCAGTAGGTCCCAAGAGACCCAGTACTTC. Translating it yields CAISRSQETQYF.